Following are 19 T cell receptor beta chains from one sample sequenced in a study of blood T cell repertoires in COVID-19. Profiled with immunoSEQ multiplex PCR; TCRdb holds only in-frame clones, not every one. The sample holds about 160,000 clones; roughly 90% are singletons and the top ten take roughly 2.3%. The sample comprised peripheral blood. The receptors come from a man younger than 35 with acute or convalescent COVID-19.

The chain is built from TRBV6-5 and TRBJ2-3; D ambiguous. V was trimmed by 6 bases and J by 2 bases, leaving 12 bases between them. This CDR3 has 14 residues. Germline assignment: CDR1 MNHEY and CDR2 SVGAGI. CDR3 DNA: TGTGCCAGCAGAGCCCGGGTTTACACAGATACGCAGTATTTT. Translation gives CASRARVYTDTQYF.

This sequence joins TRBV12-5 and TRBJ1-2; 7 nucleotides line up with TRBD1. The CDR3 has 13 residues. V was pared by 7 bases and J by 6 bases, with 8 bases of the junction left unmatched. CDR1 is LGHNT, CDR2 FRNRAP, per germline. CDR3 nucleotide sequence: TGTGCTAGTGCCTCGGGACAGAATCATGGCTACACCTTC. As protein: CASASGQNHGYTF.

CDR3 in DNA: TGTGCCAGCAGCCAACGTTCCTTGGACAGGGGAGGGAATGAGCAGTTCTTC. This sequence encodes CASSQRSLDRGGNEQFF. V gene TRBV14 combines with J gene TRBJ2-1, with TRBD1 matching 9 bases. CDR3 length: 17 amino acids. J gave up 7 bases and V 2 bases, and 12 bases lay outside the gene matches. CDR1 and CDR2 (germline): SGHDN, FVKESK.

The chain combines TRBV6-2 or TRBV6-3 with TRBJ2-2; a possible D gene is TRBD1 (5 bases). V lost 2 bases, J lost 1 base, and 5 bases lay in between. The CDR3 has 14 residues. CDR1 and CDR2 (germline): MNHEY, SVGEGT. The CDR3 region is CASSYRGNTGELFF. The CDR3 DNA follows: TGTGCCAGCAGTTACAGGGGGAACACCGGGGAGCTGTTTTTT.

The gene calls are TRBV14 and TRBJ2-7; unclear D gene. This CDR3 is built from 11 residues. Deletions cut 4 bases from V and 3 bases from J, with 4 bases between. Per the germline V gene, CDR1 is SGHDN and CDR2 is FVKESK. Here the CDR3 DNA reads TGTGCCAGCAGCCTCGGCTACGAGCAGTACTTC. Protein product: CASSLGYEQYF. The full variable domain, with the rest looked up from reference TRBV14 and TRBJ2-7, is EAGVTQFPSHSVIEKGQTVTLRCDPISGHDNLYWYRRVMGKEIKFLLHFVKESKQDESGMPNNRFLAERTGGTYSTLKVQPAELEDSGVYFCASSLGYEQYFGPGTRLTVT.

CDR3 region: CASRDRDHGYTF. The CDR3 DNA sequence: TGTGCCAGCAGGGACAGAGACCATGGCTACACCTTC. The chain couples TRBV6-5 to TRBJ1-2; D perhaps matches TRBD1 (6 bases). V lost 6 bases and J lost 6, with 11 bases in between. This CDR3 region has 12 residues. CDR1 is MNHEY and CDR2 is SVGAGI in the germline V gene.

The V call is TRBV7-9, the J call TRBJ1-6, with TRBD1 matching over 8 bases. The CDR3 extends over 15 amino acids. J lost 5 bases, V lost 10 bases, and 10 bases had no gene match. Germline CDR1 SEHNR, CDR2 FQNEAQ (reference sequence). The CDR3 loop reads CAIARGRGNNSPLHF. CDR3 DNA sequence: TGTGCCATTGCCAGGGGGCGCGGGAATAATTCACCCCTCCACTTT.

The rearrangement uses TRBV27 and TRBJ1-2, with a tentative D call TRBD1 (6 bases). The V and J ends lost 5 bases and 4 bases respectively, with 17 bases between them. CDR1 is MNHEY and CDR2 is SMNVEV in the germline V gene (reference sequence). The CDR3 length is 15 residues. The CDR3, as DNA: TGTGCCAGCAGTCACAGGGCTGTGAGTAGCTATGGCTACACCTTC. Its translation is CASSHRAVSSYGYTF.

The rearrangement joins TRBV27 to TRBJ2-3; 13 bases match TRBD2. The germline V gene has CDR1 MNHEY and CDR2 SMNVEV (reference sequence). V shed 3 bases, J shed 6 bases, and the junction held 6 bases outside the gene matches. The CDR3 has 16 residues. The DNA for the CDR3 is TGTGCCAGCAGTTTCGGGACTAGCGGGGCGGGTGATACGCAGTATTTT. This sequence encodes CASSFGTSGAGDTQYF.

This clone was detected only a few times. The V call is TRBV12-3 or TRBV12-4, the J call TRBJ1-1; no definite D call. The CDR3 sequence is 13 residues long. The V end lost 3 bases, the J end lost 11 bases, and 16 bases lay between the germline ends. The CDR3 spells CASSFFTDPAAFF. The CDR3 bases are TGTGCCAGCAGTTTTTTTACAGATCCAGCCGCTTTCTTT.

The chain employs TRBV11-2 and TRBJ2-6, with 7 bases lining up with TRBD1. The CDR3 loop spans 17 amino acids. Germline V gene data show CDR1 as SGHAT and CDR2 as FQNNGV. V dropped 5 bases and J dropped 0; count of bases not matched to a gene: 7. Here the CDR3 reads CASSPGTEHSGANVLTF. CDR3 DNA sequence: TGTGCCAGCAGCCCAGGGACAGAACACTCTGGGGCCAACGTCCTGACTTTC.

The chain has TRBV5-5 and TRBJ1-5, with D uncertain. CDR1 is SGHKS and CDR2 is YYEKEE in the germline V gene (reference sequence). CDR3 length: 14 residues. V lost 3 bases and J 6 bases, leaving 13 bases between the germline ends. The CDR3 nucleotides are TGTGCCAGCAGCTACGACACCGAAGGTCAGCCCCAGCATTTT. Its protein is CASSYDTEGQPQHF.

In this sample, this clone turned up a few times. The chain links TRBV27 to TRBJ2-7; 7 nucleotides line up with TRBD1. V was clipped by 6 bases and J by 3 bases; unmatched bases: 8. Germline V lookup: CDR1 MNHEY, CDR2 SMNVEV (reference sequence). The CDR3 contains 14 residues. The CDR3 coding sequence is TGTGCCAGCAGCTCTGGACAGGATTACTACGAGCAGTACTTC. As protein: CASSSGQDYYEQYF.

The chain employs TRBV29-1 and TRBJ2-7; D is uncertain. The V end was cut by 4 bases, the J end by 2 bases, with 15 bases between. The CDR3 runs to 14 residues. Germline V gene lookup returns CDR1 SQVTM and CDR2 ANQGSEA. In DNA form, the CDR3 reads TGCAGCGTTGGATCCCCCTATGAAACCTACGAGCAGTACTTC. Amino acid sequence: CSVGSPYETYEQYF.

The CDR3 loop reads CASSSRDNRRSSYNSPLHF. The CDR3 DNA reads TGTGCCAGCAGCTCCCGGGACAACAGAAGAAGCTCCTATAATTCACCCCTCCACTTT. The chain is built from TRBV7-8 and TRBJ1-6; possible D gene TRBD1, 6 bases. The CDR3 totals 19 residues. Germline CDR1 SGHVS, CDR2 FQNEAQ. V lost 4 bases and J lost 0, with 19 bases in between.

The chain carries TRBV11-2 and TRBJ2-3; maybe TRBD1 (6 bases). The germline V and J ends were trimmed by 1 base and 6 bases, with 11 bases remaining between them. There are 14 residues in the CDR3. From germline, CDR1 is SGHAT and CDR2 FQNNGV. The CDR3 reads CASSLGQVGDTQYF. The CDR3 region has the DNA TGTGCCAGCAGCTTAGGACAGGTTGGCGATACGCAGTATTTT.

DNA of the CDR3: TGTGCCAGCAGCTTAATTGTGGCAGGGGGCAATGAGCAGTTCTTC. This codes for CASSLIVAGGNEQFF. The V and J genes are TRBV7-9 and TRBJ2-1; 7 positions agree with TRBD1. Germline values: CDR1 SEHNR, CDR2 FQNEAQ (reference sequence). The CDR3 sequence is 15 residues long. Germline trimming cut 2 bases from V and 6 bases from J; bases unmatched to any gene: 7.

The chain joins TRBV9 to TRBJ1-2, with 8 bases matching TRBD1. CDR3 length equals 15 residues. CDR1 is SGDLS, CDR2 YYNGEE, per germline. J gave up 6 bases and V 3 bases, and 10 bases lay outside the gene matches. The CDR3 region is CASSGPDRVRHGYTF. The CDR3 DNA follows: TGTGCCAGCAGCGGCCCGGACAGGGTCCGTCATGGCTACACCTTC.

The rearrangement links TRBV27 to TRBJ2-6; 9 nucleotides agree with TRBD1. Trimming removed 5 bases from V and 1 base from J; junction bases left unmatched: 9. Germline V gene data show CDR1 as MNHEY and CDR2 as SMNVEV (reference sequence). The length of the CDR3 is 18 residues. For the CDR3, the DNA is TGTGCCAGCAGTGCAACAGGGGGCGGTTTTTCTGGGGCCAACGTCCTGACTTTC. It is translated as CASSATGGGFSGANVLTF.